The 3 T cell receptor beta chains below all came from one sample that was sequenced in a study of blood T cell repertoires in COVID-19. Some clones are missing from TCRdb's copy, which holds only in-frame ones; the method was immunoSEQ multiplex PCR. The sample yields some 62,000 clones, more than 65% seen once. Sequenced input: peripheral blood. The receptor source for this set is a woman over 75 with active or convalescent COVID-19.

The V call is TRBV14, the J call TRBJ1-3; D unresolved. V shed 4 bases and J shed 8 bases, with 15 bases lying between them. Per the germline V gene, CDR1 is SGHDN and CDR2 is FVKESK. The CDR3 is 14 amino acids. The CDR3: CASSLLLPPDTIYF. CDR3 in DNA: TGTGCCAGCAGCCTACTTCTACCTCCGGACACCATATATTTT.

The chain links TRBV9 to TRBJ2-3; the D gene is possibly TRBD2 (6 bases). The CDR3 length is 13 residues. Trimming shortened V by 0 bases and J by 11 bases, and 13 bases separated the two germline ends. Germline V gene data show CDR1 as SGDLS and CDR2 as YYNGEE. The CDR3 DNA is TGTGCCAGCAGCGTAGGTGGCGGGGCCAGGCAGTATTTT. Its translation is CASSVGGGARQYF.

CDR3 DNA sequence: TGTGCCAGCAGTGGGGTGGAGGTTCTTTCTTCACCCCTCCACTTT. This sequence encodes CASSGVEVLSSPLHF. This sequence joins TRBV6-6 and TRBJ1-6; no reliable D call. Germline V CDR1 and CDR2: MNHNY, SVGAGI (reference sequence). Trimming took off 5 bases at V and 9 bases at J, with 17 bases between the two ends. This CDR3 contains 15 residues.